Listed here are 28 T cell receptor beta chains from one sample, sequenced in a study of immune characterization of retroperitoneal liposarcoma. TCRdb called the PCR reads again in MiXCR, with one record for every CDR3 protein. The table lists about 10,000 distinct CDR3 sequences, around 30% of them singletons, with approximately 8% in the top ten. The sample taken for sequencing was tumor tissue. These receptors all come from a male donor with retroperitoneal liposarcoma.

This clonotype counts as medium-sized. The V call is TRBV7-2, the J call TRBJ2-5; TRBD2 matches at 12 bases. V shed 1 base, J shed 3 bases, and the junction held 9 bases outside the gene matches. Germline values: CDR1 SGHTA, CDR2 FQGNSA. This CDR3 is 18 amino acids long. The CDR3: CASSLGPPSGRAEETQYF. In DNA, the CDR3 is TGTGCCAGCAGCTTAGGGCCCCCTAGCGGGAGGGCCGAAGAGACCCAGTACTTC.

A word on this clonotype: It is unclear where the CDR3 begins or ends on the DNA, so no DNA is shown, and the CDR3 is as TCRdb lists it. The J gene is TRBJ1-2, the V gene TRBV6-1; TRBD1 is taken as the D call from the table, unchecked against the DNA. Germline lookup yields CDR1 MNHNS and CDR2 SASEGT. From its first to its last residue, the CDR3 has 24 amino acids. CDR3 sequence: CASSEYSISYEQFFGPGGRHGYTF.

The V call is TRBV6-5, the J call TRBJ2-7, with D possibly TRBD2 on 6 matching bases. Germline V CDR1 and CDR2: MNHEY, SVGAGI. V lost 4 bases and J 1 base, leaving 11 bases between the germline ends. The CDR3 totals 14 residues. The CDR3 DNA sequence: TGTGCCAGCAGTTTCCAGGCGGGATCCTACGAGCAGTACTTC. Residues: CASSFQAGSYEQYF.

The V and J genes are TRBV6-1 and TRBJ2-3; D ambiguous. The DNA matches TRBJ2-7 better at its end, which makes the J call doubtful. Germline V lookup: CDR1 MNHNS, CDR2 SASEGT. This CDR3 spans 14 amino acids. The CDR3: CASNLEKGSYEQYF. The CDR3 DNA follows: TGTGCCAGCAATCTAGAGAAGGGATCCTACGAGCAGTACTTC.

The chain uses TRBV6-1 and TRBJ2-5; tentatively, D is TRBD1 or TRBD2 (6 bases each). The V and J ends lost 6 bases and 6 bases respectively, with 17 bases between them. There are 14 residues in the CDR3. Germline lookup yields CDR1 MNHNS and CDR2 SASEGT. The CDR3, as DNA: TGTGCCAGCAGCAAAGAGGGGGGCACACAGACCCAGTACTTC. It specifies CASSKEGGTQTQYF.

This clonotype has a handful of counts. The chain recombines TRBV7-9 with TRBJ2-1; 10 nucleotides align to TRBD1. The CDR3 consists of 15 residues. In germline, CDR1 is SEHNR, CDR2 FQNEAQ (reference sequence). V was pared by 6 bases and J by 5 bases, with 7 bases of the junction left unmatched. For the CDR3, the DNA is TGTGCCAGCAGACGAAGCGGGACAGGGGACAATGAGCAGTTCTTC. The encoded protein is CASRRSGTGDNEQFF.

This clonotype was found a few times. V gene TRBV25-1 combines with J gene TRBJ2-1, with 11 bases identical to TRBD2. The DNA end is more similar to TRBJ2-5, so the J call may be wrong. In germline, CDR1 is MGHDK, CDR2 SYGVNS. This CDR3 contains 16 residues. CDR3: CASISPQTSGTQTQYF. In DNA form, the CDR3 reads TGTGCCAGCATTTCACCCCAGACTAGCGGGACGCAGACCCAGTACTTC.

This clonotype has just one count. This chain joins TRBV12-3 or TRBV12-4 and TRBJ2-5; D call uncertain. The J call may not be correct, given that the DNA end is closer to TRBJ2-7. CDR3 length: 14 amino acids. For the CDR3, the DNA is TGTGCCAGCAGTTCTCTACTTTCATACTACGAGCAGTACTTC. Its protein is CASSSLLSYYEQYF.

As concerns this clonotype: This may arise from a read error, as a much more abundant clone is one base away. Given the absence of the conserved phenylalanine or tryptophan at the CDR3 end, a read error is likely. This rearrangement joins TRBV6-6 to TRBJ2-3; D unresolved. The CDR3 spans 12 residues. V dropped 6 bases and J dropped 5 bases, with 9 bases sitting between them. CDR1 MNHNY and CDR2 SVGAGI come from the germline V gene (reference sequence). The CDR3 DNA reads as TGTGCCAGCAGCCCTGAGGTAGATACGCAGTATTAT. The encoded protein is CASSPEVDTQYY.

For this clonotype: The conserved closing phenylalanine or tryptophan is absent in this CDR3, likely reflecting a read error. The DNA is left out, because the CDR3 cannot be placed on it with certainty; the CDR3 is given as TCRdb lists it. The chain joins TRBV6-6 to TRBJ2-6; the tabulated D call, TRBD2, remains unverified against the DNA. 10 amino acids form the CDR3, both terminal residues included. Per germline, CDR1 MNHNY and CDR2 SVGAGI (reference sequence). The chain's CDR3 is CASSYSPSGR.

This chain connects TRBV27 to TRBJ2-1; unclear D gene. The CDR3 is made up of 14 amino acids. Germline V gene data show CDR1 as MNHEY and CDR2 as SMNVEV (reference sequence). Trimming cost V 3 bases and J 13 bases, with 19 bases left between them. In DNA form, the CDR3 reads TGTGCCAGCAGTTTCCGGGTTGACAAAAACATTCAGTTCTTC. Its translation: CASSFRVDKNIQFF.

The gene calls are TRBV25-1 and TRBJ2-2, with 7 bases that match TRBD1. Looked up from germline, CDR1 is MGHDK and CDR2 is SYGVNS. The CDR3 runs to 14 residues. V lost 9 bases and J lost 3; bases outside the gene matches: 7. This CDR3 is CARRRGLDTGELFF. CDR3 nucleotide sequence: TGTGCCAGGAGAAGGGGGCTGGACACCGGGGAGCTGTTTTTT.

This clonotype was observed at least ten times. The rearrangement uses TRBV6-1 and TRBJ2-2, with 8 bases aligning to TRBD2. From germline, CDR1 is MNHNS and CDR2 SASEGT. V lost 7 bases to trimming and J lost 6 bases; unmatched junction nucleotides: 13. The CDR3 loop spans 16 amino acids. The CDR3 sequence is CASTLRVGGAPGELFF. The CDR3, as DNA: TGTGCCAGCACCCTACGGGTCGGGGGGGCCCCCGGGGAGCTGTTTTTT.

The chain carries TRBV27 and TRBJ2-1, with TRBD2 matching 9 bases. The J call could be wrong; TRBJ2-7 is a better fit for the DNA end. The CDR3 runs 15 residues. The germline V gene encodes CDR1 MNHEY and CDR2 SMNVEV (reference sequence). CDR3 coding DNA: TGTGCCAGCAGTTACCTAGCGGGAAGTTCCTACGAGCAGTACTTC. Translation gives CASSYLAGSSYEQYF.

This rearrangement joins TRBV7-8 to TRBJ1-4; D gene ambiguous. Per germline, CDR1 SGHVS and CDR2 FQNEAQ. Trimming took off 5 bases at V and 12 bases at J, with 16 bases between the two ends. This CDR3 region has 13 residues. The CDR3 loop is CASSPGGEGELFF. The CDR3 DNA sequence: TGTGCCAGCAGCCCGGGTGGGGAAGGTGAACTGTTTTTT. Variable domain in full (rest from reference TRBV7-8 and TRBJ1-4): GAGVSQSPRYKVAKRGQDVALRCDPISGHVSLFWYQQALGQGPEFLTYFQNEAQLDKSGLPSDRFFAERPEGSVSTLKIQRTQQEDSAVYLCASSPGGEGELFFGSGTQLSVL.

The CDR3 DNA sequence: TGTGCCAGCAGTTACTCGATAATGGGTCAGCCCCAGCATTTT. Translating gives CASSYSIMGQPQHF. J is TRBJ1-5 and V is TRBV6-6; no reliable D call. Germline V gives CDR1 MNHNY, CDR2 SVGAGI (reference sequence). V shed 0 bases and J shed 6 bases, with 9 bases lying between them. This CDR3 is built from 14 residues.

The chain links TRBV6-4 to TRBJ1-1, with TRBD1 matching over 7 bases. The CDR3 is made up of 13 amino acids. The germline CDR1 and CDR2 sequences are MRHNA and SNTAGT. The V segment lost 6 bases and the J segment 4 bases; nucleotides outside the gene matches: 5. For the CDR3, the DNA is TGTGCCAGCAGATTGACAGGGAGCACTGAAGCTTTCTTT. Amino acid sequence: CASRLTGSTEAFF.

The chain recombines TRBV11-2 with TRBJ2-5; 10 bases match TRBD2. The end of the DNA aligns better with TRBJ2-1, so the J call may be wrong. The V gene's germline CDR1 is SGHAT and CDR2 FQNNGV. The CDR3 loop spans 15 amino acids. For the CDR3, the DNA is TGTGCCAGCAGCTTATCCCTAGCGGGAGCCAATGAGCAGTTCTTC. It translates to CASSLSLAGANEQFF.

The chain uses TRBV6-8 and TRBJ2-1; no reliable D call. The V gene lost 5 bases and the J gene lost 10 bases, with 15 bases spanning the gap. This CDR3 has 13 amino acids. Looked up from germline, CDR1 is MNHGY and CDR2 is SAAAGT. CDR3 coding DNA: TGTGCCAGCAGTGCGAGTAGCTTAGACGAGCAGTTCTTC. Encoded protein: CASSASSLDEQFF.

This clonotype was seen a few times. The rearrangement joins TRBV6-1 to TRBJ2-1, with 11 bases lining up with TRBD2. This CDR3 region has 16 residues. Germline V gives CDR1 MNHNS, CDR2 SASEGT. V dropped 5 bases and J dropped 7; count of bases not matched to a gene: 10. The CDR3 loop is CASSPQLAGDWNEQFF. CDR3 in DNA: TGTGCCAGCAGTCCCCAACTAGCGGGAGATTGGAATGAGCAGTTCTTC.

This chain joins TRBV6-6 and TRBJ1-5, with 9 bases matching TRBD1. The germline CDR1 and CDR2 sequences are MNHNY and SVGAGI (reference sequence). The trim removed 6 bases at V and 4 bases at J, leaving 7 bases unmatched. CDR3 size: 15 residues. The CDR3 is CASSPQQGANQPQHF. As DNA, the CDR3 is TGTGCCAGCAGCCCCCAACAGGGGGCTAATCAGCCCCAGCATTTT.

DNA of the CDR3: TGTGCCAGCAGCTTAGAGAGGGCAGGGGGCTTCGAGACCCAGTACTTC. Amino acids: CASSLERAGGFETQYF. The V gene is TRBV11-2, the J gene TRBJ2-3; 8 bases fit TRBD1. The DNA end favors TRBJ2-5, so the J call may be wrong. The CDR3 loop spans 16 amino acids. The germline V gene encodes CDR1 SGHAT and CDR2 FQNNGV.

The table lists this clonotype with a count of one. CDR3 nucleotide sequence: TGTGCCAGCAGTTTAGGGGCCGGGAGGAACACTGAAGCTTTCTTT. This encodes CASSLGAGRNTEAFF. This chain connects TRBV12-3 or TRBV12-4 to TRBJ1-1; D not certain. The CDR3 spans 15 residues. Trimming shortened V by 1 base and J by 1 base, and 10 bases separated the two germline ends.

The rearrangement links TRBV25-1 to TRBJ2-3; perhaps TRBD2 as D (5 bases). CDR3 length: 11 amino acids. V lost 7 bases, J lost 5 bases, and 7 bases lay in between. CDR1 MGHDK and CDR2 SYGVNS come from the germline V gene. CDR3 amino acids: CASTAGDTQYF. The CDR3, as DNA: TGTGCCAGCACCGCGGGAGATACGCAGTATTTT.

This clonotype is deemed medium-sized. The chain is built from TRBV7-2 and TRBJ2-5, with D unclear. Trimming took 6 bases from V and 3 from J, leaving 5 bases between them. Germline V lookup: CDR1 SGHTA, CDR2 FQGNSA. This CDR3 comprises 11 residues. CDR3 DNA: TGTGCCAGCAGTATTAAAGAGACCCAGTACTTC. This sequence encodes CASSIKETQYF. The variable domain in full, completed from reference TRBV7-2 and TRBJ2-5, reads GAGVSQSPSNKVTEKGKDVELRCDPISGHTALYWYRQSLGQGLEFLIYFQGNSAPDKSGLPSDRFSAERTGGSVSTLTIQRTQQEDSAVYLCASSIKETQYFGPGTRLLVL.

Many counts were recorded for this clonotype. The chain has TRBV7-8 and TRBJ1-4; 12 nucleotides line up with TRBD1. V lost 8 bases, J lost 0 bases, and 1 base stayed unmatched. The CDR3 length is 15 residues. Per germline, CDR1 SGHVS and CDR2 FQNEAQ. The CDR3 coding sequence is TGTGCCAGCGGGGACAGGGGGCCAACTAATGAAAAACTGTTTTTT. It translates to CASGDRGPTNEKLFF.

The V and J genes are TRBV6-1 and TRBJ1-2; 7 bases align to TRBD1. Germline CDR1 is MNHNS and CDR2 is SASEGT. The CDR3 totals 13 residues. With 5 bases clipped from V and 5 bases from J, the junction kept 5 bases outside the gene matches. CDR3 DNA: TGTGCCAGCAGTTCGGGACAGTCTTATGGCTACACCTTC. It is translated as CASSSGQSYGYTF.

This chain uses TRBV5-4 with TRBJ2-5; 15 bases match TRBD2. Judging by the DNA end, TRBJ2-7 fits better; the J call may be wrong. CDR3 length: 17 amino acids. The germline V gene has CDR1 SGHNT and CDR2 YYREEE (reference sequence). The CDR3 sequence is CASSPGTSGGPDYEQYF. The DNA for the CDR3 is TGTGCCAGCAGCCCCGGGACTAGCGGGGGGCCGGACTACGAGCAGTACTTC.